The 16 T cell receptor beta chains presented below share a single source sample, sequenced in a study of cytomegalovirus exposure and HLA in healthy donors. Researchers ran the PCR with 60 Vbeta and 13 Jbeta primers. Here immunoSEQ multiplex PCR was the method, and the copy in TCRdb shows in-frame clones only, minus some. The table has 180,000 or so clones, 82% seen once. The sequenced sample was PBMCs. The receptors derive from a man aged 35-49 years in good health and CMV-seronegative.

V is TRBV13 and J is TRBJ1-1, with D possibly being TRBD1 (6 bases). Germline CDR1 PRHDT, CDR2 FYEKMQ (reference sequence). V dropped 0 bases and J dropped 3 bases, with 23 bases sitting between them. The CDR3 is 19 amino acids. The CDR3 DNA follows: TGTGCCAGCAGCTTAGGCGGGGGGCTCCACGAGGGGAGAGACACTGAAGCTTTCTTT. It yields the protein CASSLGGGLHEGRDTEAFF.

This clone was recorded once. The chain's CDR3 is CAWSQGLNTEAFF. Here the CDR3 DNA reads TGTGCCTGGAGCCAGGGTCTGAACACTGAAGCTTTCTTT. The rearrangement uses TRBV30 and TRBJ1-1; the D gene is possibly TRBD1 (5 bases). Germline lookup yields CDR1 GTSNPN and CDR2 SVGIG (reference sequence). V was clipped by 3 bases and J by 0 bases, with 8 bases between them. The CDR3 length is 13 residues.

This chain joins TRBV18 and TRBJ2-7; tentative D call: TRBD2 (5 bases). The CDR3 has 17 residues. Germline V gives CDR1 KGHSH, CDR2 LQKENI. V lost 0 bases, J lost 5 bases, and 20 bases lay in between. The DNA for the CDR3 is TGTGCCAGCTCACCACCGTCCCGAGGGCCCACTTCGGACGAGCAGTACTTC. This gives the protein CASSPPSRGPTSDEQYF.

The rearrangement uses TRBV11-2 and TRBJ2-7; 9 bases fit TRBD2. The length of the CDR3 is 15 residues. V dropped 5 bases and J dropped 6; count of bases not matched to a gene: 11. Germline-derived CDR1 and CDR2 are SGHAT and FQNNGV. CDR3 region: CASSPLSGRASEQYF. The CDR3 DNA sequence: TGTGCCAGCAGCCCTCTTAGCGGGAGAGCCAGCGAGCAGTACTTC.

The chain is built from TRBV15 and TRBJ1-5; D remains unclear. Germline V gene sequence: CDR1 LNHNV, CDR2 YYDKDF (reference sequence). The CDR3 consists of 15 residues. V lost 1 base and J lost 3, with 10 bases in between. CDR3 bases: TGTGCCACCAGCAGAGGGAGGCCCAACAATCAGCCCCAGCATTTT. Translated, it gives CATSRGRPNNQPQHF.

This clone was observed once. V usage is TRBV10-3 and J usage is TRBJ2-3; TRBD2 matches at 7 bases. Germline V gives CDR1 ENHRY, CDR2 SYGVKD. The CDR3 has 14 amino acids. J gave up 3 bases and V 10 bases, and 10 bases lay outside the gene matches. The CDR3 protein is CATQTSSGTDTQYF. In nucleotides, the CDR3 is TGTGCCACGCAGACTAGCAGCGGAACAGATACGCAGTATTTT.

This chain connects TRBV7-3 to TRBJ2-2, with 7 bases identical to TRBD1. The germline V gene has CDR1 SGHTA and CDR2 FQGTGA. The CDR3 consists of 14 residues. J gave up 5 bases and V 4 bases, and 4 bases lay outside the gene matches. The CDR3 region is CASSSTGKTGELFF. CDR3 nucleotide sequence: TGTGCCAGCAGCTCGACAGGGAAAACCGGGGAGCTGTTTTTT.

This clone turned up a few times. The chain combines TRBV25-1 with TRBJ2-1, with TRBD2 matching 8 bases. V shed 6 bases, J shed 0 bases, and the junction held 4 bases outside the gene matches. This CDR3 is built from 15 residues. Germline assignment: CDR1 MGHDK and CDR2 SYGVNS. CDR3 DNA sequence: TGTGCCAGCAGCCATGCGGGGGGCTCCTACAATGAGCAGTTCTTC. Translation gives CASSHAGGSYNEQFF. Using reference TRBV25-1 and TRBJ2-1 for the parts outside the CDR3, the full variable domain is EADIYQTPRYLVIGTGKKITLECSQTMGHDKMYWYQQDPGMELHLIHYSYGVNSTEKGDLSSESTVSRIRTEHFPLTLESARPSHTSQYLCASSHAGGSYNEQFFGPGTRLTVL.

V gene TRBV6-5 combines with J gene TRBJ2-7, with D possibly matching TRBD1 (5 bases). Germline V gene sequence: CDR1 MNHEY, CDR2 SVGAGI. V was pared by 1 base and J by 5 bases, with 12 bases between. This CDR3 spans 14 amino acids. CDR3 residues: CASSYYPGLNEQYF. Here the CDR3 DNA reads TGTGCCAGCAGTTACTACCCAGGGCTCAACGAGCAGTACTTC.

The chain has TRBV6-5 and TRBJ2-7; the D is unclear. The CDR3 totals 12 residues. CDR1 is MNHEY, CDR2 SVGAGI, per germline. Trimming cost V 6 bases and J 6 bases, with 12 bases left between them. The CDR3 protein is CASSHQTGEQYF. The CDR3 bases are TGTGCCAGCAGCCACCAAACCGGCGAGCAGTACTTC.

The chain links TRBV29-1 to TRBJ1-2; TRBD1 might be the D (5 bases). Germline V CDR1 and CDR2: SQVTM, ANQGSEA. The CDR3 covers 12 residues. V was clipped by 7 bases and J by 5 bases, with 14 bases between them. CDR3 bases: TGCAGCGATAATGACAGAGAATATGGCTACACCTTC. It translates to CSDNDREYGYTF.

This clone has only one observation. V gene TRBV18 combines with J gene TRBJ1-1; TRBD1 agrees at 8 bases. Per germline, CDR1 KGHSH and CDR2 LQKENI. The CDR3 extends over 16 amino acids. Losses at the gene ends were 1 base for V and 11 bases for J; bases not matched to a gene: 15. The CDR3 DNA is TGTGCCAGCTCACCACTTCAAGGAGGCCAGGGGGCTGGGGCTTTCTTT. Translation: CASSPLQGGQGAGAFF.

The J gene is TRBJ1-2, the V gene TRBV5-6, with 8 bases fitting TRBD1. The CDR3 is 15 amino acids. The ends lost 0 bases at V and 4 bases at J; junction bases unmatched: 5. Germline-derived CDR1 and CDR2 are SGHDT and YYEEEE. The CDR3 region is CASSLADRGGYGYTF. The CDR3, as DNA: TGTGCCAGCAGCTTGGCCGACAGGGGCGGCTATGGCTACACCTTC.

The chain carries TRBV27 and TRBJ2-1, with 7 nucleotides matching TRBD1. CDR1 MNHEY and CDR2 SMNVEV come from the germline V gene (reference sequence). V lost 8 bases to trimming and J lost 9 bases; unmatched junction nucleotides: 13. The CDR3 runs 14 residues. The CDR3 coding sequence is TGTGCCAGCTCGAACCAGGGGGTACAGGGTGAGCAGTTCTTC. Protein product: CASSNQGVQGEQFF.

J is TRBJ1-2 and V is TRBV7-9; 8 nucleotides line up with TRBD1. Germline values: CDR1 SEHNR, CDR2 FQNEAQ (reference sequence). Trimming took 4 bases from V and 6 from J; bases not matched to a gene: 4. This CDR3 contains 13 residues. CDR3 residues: CASSYGQGHGYTF. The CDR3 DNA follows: TGTGCCAGCAGCTACGGACAGGGCCATGGCTACACCTTC.

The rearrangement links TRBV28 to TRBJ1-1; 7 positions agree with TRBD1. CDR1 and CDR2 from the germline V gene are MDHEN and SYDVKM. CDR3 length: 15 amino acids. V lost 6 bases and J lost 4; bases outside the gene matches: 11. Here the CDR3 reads CASSPLTGYVTEAFF. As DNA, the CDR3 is TGTGCCAGCAGCCCCTTGACAGGGTATGTCACTGAAGCTTTCTTT.